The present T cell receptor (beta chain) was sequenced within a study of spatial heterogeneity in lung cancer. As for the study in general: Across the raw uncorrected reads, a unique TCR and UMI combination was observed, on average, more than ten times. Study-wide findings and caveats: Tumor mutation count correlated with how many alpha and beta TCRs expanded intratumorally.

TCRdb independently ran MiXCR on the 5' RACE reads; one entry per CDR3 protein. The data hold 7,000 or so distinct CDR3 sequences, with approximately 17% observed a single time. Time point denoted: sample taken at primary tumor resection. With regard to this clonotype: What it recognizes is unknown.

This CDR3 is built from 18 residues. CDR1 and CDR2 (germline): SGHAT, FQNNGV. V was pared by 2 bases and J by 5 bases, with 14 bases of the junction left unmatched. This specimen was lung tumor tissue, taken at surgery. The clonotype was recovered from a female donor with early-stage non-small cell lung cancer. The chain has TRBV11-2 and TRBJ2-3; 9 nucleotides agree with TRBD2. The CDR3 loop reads CASSLLTRGSGGGDTQYF. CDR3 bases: TGTGCCAGCAGCTTACTCACAAGGGGTAGCGGGGGCGGAGATACGCAGTATTTT.